Below are 5 T cell receptor beta chains sequenced from a single sample in a study of Tregs in tolerant kidney transplant recipients. Profiling relied on immunoSEQ multiplex PCR, and the TCRdb table lists in-frame clones only, not all of them. The data hold over 50,000 clones, with approximately 85% observed a single time. The sample was Tregs from blood, taken before the transplant. The receptors were sampled from a human donor who received a combined kidney and bone marrow transplant.

This clone showed up just a few times. V usage is TRBV28 and J usage is TRBJ2-1; D is ambiguous. CDR3 length equals 13 residues. CDR1 is MDHEN and CDR2 is SYDVKM in the germline V gene. Trimming took off 2 bases at V and 0 bases at J, with 2 bases between the two ends. For the CDR3, the DNA is TGTGCCAGCAGTTTAAGCTCCTACAATGAGCAGTTCTTC. This codes for CASSLSSYNEQFF.

Note on this clone: One end of the junction is discordant with germline, which a read error may explain. The V call is TRBV11-2, the J call TRBJ2-7, with TRBD1 matching over 10 bases. The CDR3 has 13 residues. Germline CDR1 reads SGHAT; CDR2 reads FQNNGV. The CDR3 reads CASRLDRGASLCF. CDR3 bases: TGTGCCAGCAGATTGGACAGGGGGGCCTCCCTCTGCTTC.

The chain employs TRBV18 and TRBJ2-3; 7 bases match TRBD2. CDR3 length: 15 amino acids. V shed 6 bases, J shed 2 bases, and the junction held 8 bases outside the gene matches. In germline, CDR1 is KGHSH, CDR2 LQKENI. In DNA form, the CDR3 reads TGTGCCAGCTCCCGGGACTACCTATCCACAGATACGCAGTATTTT. Translated: CASSRDYLSTDTQYF.

This chain connects TRBV2 to TRBJ2-5; TRBD1 matches at 11 bases. CDR1 and CDR2 from the germline V gene are SNHLY and FYNNEI. The junction had 6 bases not matched to a gene; V was cut back by 8 bases and J by 4 bases. This CDR3 spans 14 amino acids. The CDR3 is CASGGDRGTETQYF. The CDR3 DNA follows: TGTGCCAGCGGCGGGGACAGGGGGACAGAGACCCAGTACTTC.

CDR3 sequence (DNA): TGTGCCAGTAGCCAACCGGGACAGGGGGGGGGCGGGGAGCTGTTTTTT. It yields the protein CASSQPGQGGGGELFF. This chain uses TRBV19 with TRBJ2-2; 11 positions match TRBD1. CDR3 length equals 16 residues. Trimming at V came to 6 bases and at J to 7 bases, leaving 10 bases not matched to a gene. The germline CDR1 and CDR2 sequences are LNHDA and SQIVND (reference sequence).